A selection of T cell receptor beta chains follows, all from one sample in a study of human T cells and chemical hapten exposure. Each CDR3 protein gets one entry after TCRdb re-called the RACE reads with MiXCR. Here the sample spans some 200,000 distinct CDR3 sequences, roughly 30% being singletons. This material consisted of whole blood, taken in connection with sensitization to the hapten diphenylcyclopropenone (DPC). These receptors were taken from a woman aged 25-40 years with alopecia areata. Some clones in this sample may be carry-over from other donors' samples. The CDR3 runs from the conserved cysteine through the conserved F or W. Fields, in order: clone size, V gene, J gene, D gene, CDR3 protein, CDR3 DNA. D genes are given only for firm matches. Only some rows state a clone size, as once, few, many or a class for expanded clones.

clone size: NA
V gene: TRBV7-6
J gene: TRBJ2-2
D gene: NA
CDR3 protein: CASSLDGANTGELFF
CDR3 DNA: TGTGCCAGCAGCTTAGACGGTGCAAACACCGGGGAGCTGTTTTTT

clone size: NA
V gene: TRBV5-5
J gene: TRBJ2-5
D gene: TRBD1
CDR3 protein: CASSSDRVAFQETQYF
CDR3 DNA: TGTGCCAGCAGCTCGGACAGGGTTGCCTTTCAAGAGACCCAGTACTTC

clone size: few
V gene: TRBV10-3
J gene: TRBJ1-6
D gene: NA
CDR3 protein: CAIRNVGGDSPLHF
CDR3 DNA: TGTGCCATCAGAAACGTGGGGGGCGATTCACCCCTCCACTTT

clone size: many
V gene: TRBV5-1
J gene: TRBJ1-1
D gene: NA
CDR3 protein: CASSFGPNTEAFF
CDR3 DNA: TGTGCCAGCAGCTTTGGCCCGAACACTGAAGCTTTCTTT

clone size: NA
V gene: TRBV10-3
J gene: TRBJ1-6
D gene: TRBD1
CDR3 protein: CAITDRGGDSPLHF
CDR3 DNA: TGTGCCATCACGGACAGGGGAGGCGATTCACCCCTCCACTTT

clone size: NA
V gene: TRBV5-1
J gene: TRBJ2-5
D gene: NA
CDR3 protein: CASSFAGTETQYF
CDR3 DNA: TGCGCCAGCAGCTTTGCAGGGACGGAGACCCAGTACTTC

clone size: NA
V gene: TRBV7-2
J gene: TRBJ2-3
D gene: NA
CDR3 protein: CASSLGGLRGSQYF
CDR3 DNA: TGTGCCAGCAGCTTAGGGGGTCTCCGAGGGTCGCAGTATTTT

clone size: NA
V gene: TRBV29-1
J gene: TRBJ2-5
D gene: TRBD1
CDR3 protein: CSVSQGVPETQYF
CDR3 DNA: TGCAGCGTCTCACAGGGGGTACCCGAGACCCAGTACTTC

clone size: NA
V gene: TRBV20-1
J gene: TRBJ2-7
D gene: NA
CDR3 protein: CSASRTLISEQYF
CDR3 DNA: TGCAGTGCTAGTAGGACACTAATCTCCGAGCAGTACTTC

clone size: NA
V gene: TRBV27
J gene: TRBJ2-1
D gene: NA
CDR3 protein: CASSFLRSSYNEQFF
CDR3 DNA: TGTGCCAGCAGTTTTTTGAGGAGCTCCTACAATGAGCAGTTCTTC

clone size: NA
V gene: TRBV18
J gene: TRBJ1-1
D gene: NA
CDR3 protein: CASSPQGQNTEAFF
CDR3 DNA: TGTGCCAGCTCACCACAGGGCCAGAACACTGAAGCTTTCTTT